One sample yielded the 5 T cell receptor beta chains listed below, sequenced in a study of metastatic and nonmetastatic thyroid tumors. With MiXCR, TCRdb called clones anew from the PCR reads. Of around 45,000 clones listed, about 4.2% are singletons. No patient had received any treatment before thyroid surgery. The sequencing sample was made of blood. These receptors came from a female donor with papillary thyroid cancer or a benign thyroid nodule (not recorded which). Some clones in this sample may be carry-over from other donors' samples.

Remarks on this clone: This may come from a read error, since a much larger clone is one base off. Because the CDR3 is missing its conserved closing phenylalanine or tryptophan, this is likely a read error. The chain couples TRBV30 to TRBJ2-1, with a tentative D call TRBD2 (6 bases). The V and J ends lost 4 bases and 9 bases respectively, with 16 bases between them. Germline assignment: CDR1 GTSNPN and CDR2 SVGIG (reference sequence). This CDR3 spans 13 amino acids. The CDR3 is CAWTSGLEGEQFL. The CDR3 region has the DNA TGTGCCTGGACATCAGGGCTGGAGGGTGAGCAGTTCCTC.

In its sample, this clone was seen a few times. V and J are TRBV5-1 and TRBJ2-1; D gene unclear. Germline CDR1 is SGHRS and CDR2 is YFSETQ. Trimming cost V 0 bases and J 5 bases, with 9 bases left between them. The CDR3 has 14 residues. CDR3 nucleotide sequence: TGCGCCAGCAGCTTGGACAGTTTAGACAATGAGCAGTTCTTC. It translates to CASSLDSLDNEQFF.

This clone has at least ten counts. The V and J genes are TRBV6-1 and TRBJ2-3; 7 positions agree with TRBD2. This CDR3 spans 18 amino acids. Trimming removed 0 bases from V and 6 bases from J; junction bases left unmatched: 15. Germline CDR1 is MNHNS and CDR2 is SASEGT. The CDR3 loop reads CASSEALGVGGPRDTQYF. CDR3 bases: TGTGCCAGCAGTGAAGCGCTGGGGGTGGGAGGGCCGAGGGATACGCAGTATTTT.

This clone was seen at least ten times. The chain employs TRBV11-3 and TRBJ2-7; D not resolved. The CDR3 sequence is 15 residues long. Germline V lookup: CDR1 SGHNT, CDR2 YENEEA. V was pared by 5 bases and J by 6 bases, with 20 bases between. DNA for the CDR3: TGTGCCAGCAGCGACTCCGGGCCGGGCGGCGGCGAGCAGTACTTC. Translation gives CASSDSGPGGGEQYF.

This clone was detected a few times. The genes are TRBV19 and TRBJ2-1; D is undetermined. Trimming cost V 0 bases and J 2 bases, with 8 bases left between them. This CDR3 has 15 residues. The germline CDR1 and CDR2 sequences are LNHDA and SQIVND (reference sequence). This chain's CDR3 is CASSIDLSPYNEQFF. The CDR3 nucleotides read TGTGCCAGTAGTATAGATCTTTCCCCCTACAATGAGCAGTTCTTC.